These 22 T cell receptor beta chains originate from one sample sequenced in a study of cytomegalovirus exposure and HLA in healthy donors. In the PCR, 60 Vbeta and 13 Jbeta primers were used. Some clones are missing from TCRdb's copy, which holds only in-frame ones; the method was immunoSEQ multiplex PCR. The table records under 150,000 clones, over 60% of them present only once. The sample comprised PBMCs. All receptors derive from a young woman in good health and CMV-seronegative.

The CDR3 DNA follows: TGTGCCAGTAGTCGACAGGGCCGAAATCAGCCCCAGCATTTT. This sequence encodes CASSRQGRNQPQHF. The rearrangement links TRBV19 to TRBJ1-5; 7 bases align to TRBD1. The CDR3 runs to 14 residues. The germline gives CDR1 LNHDA, CDR2 SQIVND (reference sequence). With V trimmed by 5 bases and J by 4 bases, 5 bases remained unmatched.

This clone has just one count. The V gene is TRBV7-6, the J gene TRBJ1-1; perhaps TRBD1 as D (5 bases). This CDR3 is built from 15 residues. V lost 0 bases to trimming and J lost 1 base, with 9 bases between them. The germline CDR1 and CDR2 sequences are SGHVS and FNYEAQ. CDR3 in amino acids: CASSLATGSNTEAFF. The CDR3 DNA follows: TGTGCCAGCAGCTTAGCAACAGGATCGAACACTGAAGCTTTCTTT.

V and J are TRBV6-1 and TRBJ1-5; 7 positions match TRBD1. Trimming at V came to 6 bases and at J to 0 bases, leaving 5 bases not matched to a gene. Germline V gene lookup returns CDR1 MNHNS and CDR2 SASEGT. CDR3 length: 15 residues. CDR3 in amino acids: CASRRQGDSNQPQHF. The CDR3 nucleotides read TGTGCCAGCAGGCGACAGGGAGATAGCAATCAGCCCCAGCATTTT.

This clone was detected a few times. This chain connects TRBV6-6 to TRBJ1-1; D remains unclear. The V and J ends lost 3 bases and 5 bases respectively, with 7 bases between them. CDR1 is MNHNY, CDR2 SVGAGI, per germline (reference sequence). This CDR3 comprises 12 residues. In DNA form, the CDR3 reads TGTGCCAGCAGTTATGGAGGGACTGAAGCTTTCTTT. This encodes CASSYGGTEAFF.

The chain uses TRBV29-1 and TRBJ1-5; D is ambiguous. The CDR3 runs to 13 residues. Germline CDR1 SQVTM, CDR2 ANQGSEA. V lost 3 bases and J 4 bases, leaving 10 bases between the germline ends. The chain's CDR3 is CSVEETVNQPQHF. The CDR3 DNA reads as TGCAGCGTTGAGGAGACGGTGAATCAGCCCCAGCATTTT.

The sample holds a few counts of this clone. CDR3 sequence: CASNRQATQPQHF. The CDR3, as DNA: TGTGCCAGCAACCGACAGGCGACTCAGCCCCAGCATTTT. J is TRBJ1-5 and V is TRBV2; TRBD1 is a possible D gene (6 bases). The germline CDR1 and CDR2 sequences are SNHLY and FYNNEI. V was pared by 7 bases and J by 6 bases, with 13 bases between. This CDR3 spans 13 amino acids.

J is TRBJ2-1 and V is TRBV25-1, with 10 bases matching TRBD2. Germline CDR1 is MGHDK and CDR2 is SYGVNS. This CDR3 has 15 amino acids. J lost 6 bases, V lost 5 bases, and 7 bases had no gene match. The CDR3 spells CASSTTSGEINEQFF. CDR3 DNA: TGTGCCAGCAGTACTACTAGCGGGGAGATCAATGAGCAGTTCTTC.

The chain employs TRBV7-2 and TRBJ2-1; TRBD1 aligns across 7 bases. The CDR3 is made up of 14 amino acids. V shed 5 bases, J shed 10 bases, and the junction held 11 bases outside the gene matches. Germline V gene sequence: CDR1 SGHTA, CDR2 FQGNSA. The CDR3 here is CASSPPGQRTEQFF. CDR3 nucleotide sequence: TGTGCCAGCAGCCCTCCGGGACAGAGAACCGAGCAGTTCTTC.

In the case of this clone: The sample holds other DNA sequences that translate to the same CDR3. The chain joins TRBV5-4 to TRBJ1-6; tentatively, D is TRBD1 (6 bases). Between the trimmed V and J ends, which lost 4 bases and 7 bases, there was a span of 15 bases. The CDR3 covers 15 residues. The V gene's germline CDR1 is SGHNT and CDR2 YYREEE (reference sequence). The CDR3 sequence is CASSNRGGGNSPLHF. CDR3 DNA: TGTGCCAGCAGCAACCGAGGGGGTGGGAATTCACCCCTCCACTTT.

This chain joins TRBV27 and TRBJ2-3; D unclear. This CDR3 has 14 residues. Germline CDR1 reads MNHEY; CDR2 reads SMNVEV (reference sequence). Trimming took off 2 bases at V and 1 base at J, with 7 bases between the two ends. The DNA for the CDR3 is TGTGCCAGCAGTTTAACAGTAGGCACAGATACGCAGTATTTT. It translates to CASSLTVGTDTQYF.

CDR3 sequence: CASSLGQGAGYTF. The CDR3 nucleotides are TGCGCCAGCAGCCTTGGACAGGGGGCTGGCTACACCTTC. The V gene is TRBV4-3, the J gene TRBJ1-2; 11 nucleotides agree with TRBD1. CDR3 length: 13 residues. Trimming at V came to 4 bases and at J to 7 bases, leaving 2 bases not matched to a gene. The V gene's germline CDR1 is LGHNA and CDR2 YSLEER.

V and J are TRBV4-2 and TRBJ2-1; tentative D call: TRBD1 (5 bases). The CDR3 runs to 16 residues. The germline V gene has CDR1 LGHNA and CDR2 YNFKEQ. The V gene lost 1 base and the J gene lost 8 bases, with 18 bases spanning the gap. CDR3 sequence reads: CASSQVSAGRLDEQFF. The CDR3 coding sequence is TGTGCCAGCAGCCAAGTTTCGGCAGGGCGGCTTGATGAGCAGTTCTTC.

This rearrangement joins TRBV7-2 to TRBJ1-1; D remains ambiguous. Looked up from germline, CDR1 is SGHTA and CDR2 is FQGNSA. Trimming removed 5 bases from V and 7 bases from J, with 14 bases in between. CDR3 length: 13 amino acids. CDR3: CASSPVRYIEAFF. The CDR3, as DNA: TGTGCCAGCAGCCCCGTAAGATACATTGAAGCTTTCTTT.

The chain combines TRBV7-6 with TRBJ1-3; D unresolved. The V and J ends lost 1 base and 6 bases respectively, with 4 bases between them. The CDR3 runs to 12 residues. Germline V gives CDR1 SGHVS, CDR2 FNYEAQ. CDR3 sequence (DNA): TGTGCCAGCAGCTTAGGACAAAACACCATATATTTT. This gives the protein CASSLGQNTIYF.

This chain connects TRBV5-1 to TRBJ2-7; 10 bases are a match to TRBD2. The CDR3 has 16 amino acids. The J segment lost 5 bases and the V segment lost 3 bases, leaving 11 bases of the junction unmatched. Per germline, CDR1 SGHRS and CDR2 YFSETQ. CDR3 protein: CASSSGLAAFPHEQYF. The CDR3 coding sequence is TGCGCCAGCAGCTCCGGACTAGCGGCTTTTCCCCACGAGCAGTACTTC.

V gene TRBV19 combines with J gene TRBJ1-2, with 7 bases matching TRBD1. Germline V gene sequence: CDR1 LNHDA, CDR2 SQIVND (reference sequence). CDR3 length: 13 residues. The J segment lost 4 bases and the V segment lost 5 bases, leaving 4 bases of the junction unmatched. The DNA of the CDR3 is TGTGCCAGTAGTCGACAGGGTTCCTATGGCTACACCTTC. Protein sequence: CASSRQGSYGYTF.

This chain connects TRBV7-9 to TRBJ1-2, with D maybe TRBD1 (6 bases). The CDR3 extends over 14 amino acids. V dropped 7 bases and J dropped 7 bases, with 19 bases sitting between them. CDR1 is SEHNR and CDR2 is FQNEAQ in the germline V gene (reference sequence). This CDR3 is CASTLESGAGGYTF. DNA for the CDR3: TGTGCCAGCACCCTCGAGTCAGGGGCAGGTGGCTACACCTTC. Complete variable domain (other parts from reference TRBV7-9 and TRBJ1-2): DTGVSQNPRHKITKRGQNVTFRCDPISEHNRLYWYRQTLGQGPEFLTYFQNEAQLEKSRLLSDRFSAERPKGSFSTLEIQRTEQGDSAMYLCASTLESGAGGYTFGSGTRLTVV.

J is TRBJ2-3 and V is TRBV7-8; 15 bases fit TRBD2. After removal of 5 bases from V and 0 bases from J, the junction contained 6 bases not matched to a gene. Per germline, CDR1 SGHVS and CDR2 FQNEAQ. The CDR3 contains 18 residues. CDR3 bases: TGTGCCAGCAGCATGGGGACTAGCGGGGGGTTAAGCACAGATACGCAGTATTTT. Protein: CASSMGTSGGLSTDTQYF. The whole variable domain, filled in from reference TRBV7-8 and TRBJ2-3, reads GAGVSQSPRYKVAKRGQDVALRCDPISGHVSLFWYQQALGQGPEFLTYFQNEAQLDKSGLPSDRFFAERPEGSVSTLKIQRTQQEDSAVYLCASSMGTSGGLSTDTQYFGPGTRLTVL.

This chain joins TRBV4-1 and TRBJ1-2; 8 bases are shared with TRBD1. Trimming removed 4 bases from V and 1 base from J; junction bases left unmatched: 5. CDR1 MGHRA and CDR2 YSYEKL come from the germline V gene. The CDR3 sequence is 15 residues long. The CDR3 nucleotides read TGCGCCAGCAGCCGAGTACAGGGGGTTAACTATGGCTACACCTTC. This translates into CASSRVQGVNYGYTF.

This chain uses TRBV6-1 with TRBJ2-1, with D possibly TRBD2 on 6 matching bases. The V and J ends lost 0 bases and 5 bases respectively, with 14 bases between them. The CDR3 runs 16 residues. The V gene's germline CDR1 is MNHNS and CDR2 SASEGT. The CDR3 DNA sequence: TGTGCCAGCAGTGAAGCAGCAGTAGGCGGGGACAATGAGCAGTTCTTC. This codes for CASSEAAVGGDNEQFF.

The rearrangement uses TRBV10-3 and TRBJ2-5; TRBD2 aligns across 8 bases. CDR1 is ENHRY, CDR2 SYGVKD, per germline. Trimming cost V 5 bases and J 4 bases; bases outside gene matches: 9. The CDR3 has 15 amino acids. This chain's CDR3 is CAISHRGGTGETQYF. The CDR3 nucleotides are TGTGCCATCAGTCACCGGGGGGGGACGGGAGAGACCCAGTACTTC.

The CDR3 bases are TGTGCCAGCTCACCCACACCCTACGAGCAGTACTTC. It encodes CASSPTPYEQYF. This chain connects TRBV18 to TRBJ2-7; D gene unclear. From germline, CDR1 is KGHSH and CDR2 LQKENI. With 3 bases removed from V and 2 bases from J, the gap between germline ends came to 5 bases. The CDR3 has 12 amino acids.